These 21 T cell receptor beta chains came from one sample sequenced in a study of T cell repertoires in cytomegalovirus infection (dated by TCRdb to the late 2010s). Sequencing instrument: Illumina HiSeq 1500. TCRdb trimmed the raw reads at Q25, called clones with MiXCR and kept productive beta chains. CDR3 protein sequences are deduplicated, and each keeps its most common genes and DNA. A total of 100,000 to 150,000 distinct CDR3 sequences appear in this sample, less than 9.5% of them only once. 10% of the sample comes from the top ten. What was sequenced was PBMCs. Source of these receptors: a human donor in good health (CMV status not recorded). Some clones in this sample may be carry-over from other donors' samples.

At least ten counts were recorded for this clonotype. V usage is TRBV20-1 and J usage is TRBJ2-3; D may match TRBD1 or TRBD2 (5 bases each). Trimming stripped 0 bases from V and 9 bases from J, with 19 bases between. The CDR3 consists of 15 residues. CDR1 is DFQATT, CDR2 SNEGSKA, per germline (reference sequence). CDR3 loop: CSARDSGTRGRTQYF. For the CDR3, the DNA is TGCAGTGCTAGAGACTCCGGGACGAGAGGCCGAACGCAGTATTTT.

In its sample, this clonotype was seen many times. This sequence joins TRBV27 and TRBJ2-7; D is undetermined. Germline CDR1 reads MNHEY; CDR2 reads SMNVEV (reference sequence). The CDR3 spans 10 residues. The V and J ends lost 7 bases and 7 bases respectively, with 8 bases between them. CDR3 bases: TGTGCCAGCATCCCATGGGAGCAGTACTTC. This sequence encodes CASIPWEQYF.

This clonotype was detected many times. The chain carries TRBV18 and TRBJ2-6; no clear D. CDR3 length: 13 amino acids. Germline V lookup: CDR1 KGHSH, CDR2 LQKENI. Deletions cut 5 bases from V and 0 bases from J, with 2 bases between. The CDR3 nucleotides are TGTGCCAGCTCAGCCTCTGGGGCCAACGTCCTGACTTTC. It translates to CASSASGANVLTF.

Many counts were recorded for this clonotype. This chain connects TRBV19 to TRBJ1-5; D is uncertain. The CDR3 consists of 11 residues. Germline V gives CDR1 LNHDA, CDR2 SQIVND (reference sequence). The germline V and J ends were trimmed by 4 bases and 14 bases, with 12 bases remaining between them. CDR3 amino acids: CASSNSGLKHF. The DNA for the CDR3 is TGTGCCAGTAGTAATAGCGGGTTGAAGCATTTT.

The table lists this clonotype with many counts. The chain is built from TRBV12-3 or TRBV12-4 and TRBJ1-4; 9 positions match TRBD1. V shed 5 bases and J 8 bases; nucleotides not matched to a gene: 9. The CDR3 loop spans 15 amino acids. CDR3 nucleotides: TGTGCCAGCAGTGTCCCGGGACAGGGTGGCGAAAAACTGTTTTTT. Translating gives CASSVPGQGGEKLFF.

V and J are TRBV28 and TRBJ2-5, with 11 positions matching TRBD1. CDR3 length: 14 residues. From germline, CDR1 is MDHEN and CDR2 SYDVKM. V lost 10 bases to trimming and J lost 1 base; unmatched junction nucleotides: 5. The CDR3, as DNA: TGTGCCACTGGGACAGGGGGAACCCAAGAGACCCAGTACTTC. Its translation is CATGTGGTQETQYF.

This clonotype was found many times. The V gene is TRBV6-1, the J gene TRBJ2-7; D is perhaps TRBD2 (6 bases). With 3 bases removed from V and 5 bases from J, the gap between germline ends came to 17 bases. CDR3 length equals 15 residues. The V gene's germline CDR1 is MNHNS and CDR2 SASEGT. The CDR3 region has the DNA TGTGCCAGCAGTGATTCCGGGACTCCGGACCACGAGCAGTACTTC. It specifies CASSDSGTPDHEQYF.

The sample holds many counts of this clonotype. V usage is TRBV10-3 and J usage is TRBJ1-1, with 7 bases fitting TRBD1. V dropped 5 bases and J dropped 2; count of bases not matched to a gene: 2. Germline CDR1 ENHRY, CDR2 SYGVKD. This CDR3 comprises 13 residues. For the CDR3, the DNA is TGTGCCATCAGTCGACAGGGAAACACTGAAGCTTTCTTT. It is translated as CAISRQGNTEAFF.

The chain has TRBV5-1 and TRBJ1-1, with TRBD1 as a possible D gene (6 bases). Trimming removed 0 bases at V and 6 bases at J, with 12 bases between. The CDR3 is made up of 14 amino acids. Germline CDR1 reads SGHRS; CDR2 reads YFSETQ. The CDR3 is CASSLDTGRAEAFF. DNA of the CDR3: TGCGCCAGCAGCTTGGATACAGGGAGGGCTGAAGCTTTCTTT. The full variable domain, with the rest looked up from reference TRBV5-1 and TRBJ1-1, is KAGVTQTPRYLIKTRGQQVTLSCSPISGHRSVSWYQQTPGQGLQFLFEYFSETQRNKGNFPGRFSGRQFSNSRSEMNVSTLELGDSALYLCASSLDTGRAEAFFGQGTRLTVV.

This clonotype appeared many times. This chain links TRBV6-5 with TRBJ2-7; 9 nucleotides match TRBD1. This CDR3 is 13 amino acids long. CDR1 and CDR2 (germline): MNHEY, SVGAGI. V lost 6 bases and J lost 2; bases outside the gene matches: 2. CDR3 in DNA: TGTGCCAGCAGGAGACAGGGGGCCTACGAGCAGTACTTC. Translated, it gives CASRRQGAYEQYF.

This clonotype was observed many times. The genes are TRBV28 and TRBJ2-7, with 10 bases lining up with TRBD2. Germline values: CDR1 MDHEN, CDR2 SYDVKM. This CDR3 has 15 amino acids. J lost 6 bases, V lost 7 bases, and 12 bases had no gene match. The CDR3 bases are TGTGCCAGCAATTCCCCCGCTAGCGGGGGAGGCGAGCAGTACTTC. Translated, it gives CASNSPASGGGEQYF. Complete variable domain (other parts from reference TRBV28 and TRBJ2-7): DVKVTQSSRYLVKRTGEKVFLECVQDMDHENMFWYRQDPGLGLRLIYFSYDVKMKEKGDIPEGYSVSREKKERFSLILESASTNQTSMYLCASNSPASGGGEQYFGPGTRLTVT.

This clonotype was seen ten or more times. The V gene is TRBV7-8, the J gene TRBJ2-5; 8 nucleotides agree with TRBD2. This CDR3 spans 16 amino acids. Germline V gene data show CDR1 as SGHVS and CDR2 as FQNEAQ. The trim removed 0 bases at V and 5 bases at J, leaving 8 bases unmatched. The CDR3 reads CASSLAPPGGRETQYF. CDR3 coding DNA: TGTGCCAGCAGCTTAGCGCCCCCGGGGGGGCGCGAGACCCAGTACTTC. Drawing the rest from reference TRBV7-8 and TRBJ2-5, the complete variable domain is GAGVSQSPRYKVAKRGQDVALRCDPISGHVSLFWYQQALGQGPEFLTYFQNEAQLDKSGLPSDRFFAERPEGSVSTLKIQRTQQEDSAVYLCASSLAPPGGRETQYFGPGTRLLVL.

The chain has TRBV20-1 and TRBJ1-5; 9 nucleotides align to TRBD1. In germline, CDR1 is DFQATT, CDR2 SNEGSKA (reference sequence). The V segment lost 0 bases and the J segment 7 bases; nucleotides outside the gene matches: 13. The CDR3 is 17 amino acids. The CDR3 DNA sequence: TGCAGTGCTAGAGAGCCACGGACAGGGGAGTTGGAACAGCCCCAGCATTTT. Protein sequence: CSAREPRTGELEQPQHF.

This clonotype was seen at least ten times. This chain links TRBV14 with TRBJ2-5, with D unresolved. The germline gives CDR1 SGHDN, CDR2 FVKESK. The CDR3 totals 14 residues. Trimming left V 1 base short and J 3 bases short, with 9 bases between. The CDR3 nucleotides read TGTGCCAGCAGCCAAGTAGACGGAAAAGAGACCCAGTACTTC. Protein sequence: CASSQVDGKETQYF.

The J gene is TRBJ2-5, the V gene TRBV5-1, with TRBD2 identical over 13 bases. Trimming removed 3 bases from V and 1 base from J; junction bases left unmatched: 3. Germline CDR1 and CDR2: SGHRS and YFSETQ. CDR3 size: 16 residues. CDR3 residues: CASSSGTSGVQETQYF. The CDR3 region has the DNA TGCGCCAGCAGCTCGGGGACTAGCGGGGTCCAAGAGACCCAGTACTTC.

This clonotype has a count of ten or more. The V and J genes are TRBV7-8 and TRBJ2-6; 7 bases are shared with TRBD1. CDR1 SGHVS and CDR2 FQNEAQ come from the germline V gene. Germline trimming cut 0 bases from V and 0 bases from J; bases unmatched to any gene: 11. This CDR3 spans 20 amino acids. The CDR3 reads CASSLALGAPGGSGANVLTF. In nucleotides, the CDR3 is TGTGCCAGCAGCTTAGCTCTAGGGGCCCCAGGGGGCTCTGGGGCCAACGTCCTGACTTTC.

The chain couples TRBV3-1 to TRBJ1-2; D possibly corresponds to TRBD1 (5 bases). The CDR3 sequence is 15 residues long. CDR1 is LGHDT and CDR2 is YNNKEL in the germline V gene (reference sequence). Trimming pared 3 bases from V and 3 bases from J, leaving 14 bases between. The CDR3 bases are TGTGCCAGCAGCCAGGGCCTGGGGGTCCACTATGGCTACACCTTC. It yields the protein CASSQGLGVHYGYTF.

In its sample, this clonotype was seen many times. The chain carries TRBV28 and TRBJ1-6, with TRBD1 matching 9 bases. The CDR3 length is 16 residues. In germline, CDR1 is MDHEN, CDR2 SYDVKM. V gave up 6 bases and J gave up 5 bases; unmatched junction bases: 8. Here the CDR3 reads CASSPDRGGNNSPLHF. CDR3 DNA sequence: TGTGCCAGCAGCCCAGACAGGGGGGGGAATAATTCACCCCTCCACTTT. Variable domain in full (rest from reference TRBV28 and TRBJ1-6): DVKVTQSSRYLVKRTGEKVFLECVQDMDHENMFWYRQDPGLGLRLIYFSYDVKMKEKGDIPEGYSVSREKKERFSLILESASTNQTSMYLCASSPDRGGNNSPLHFGNGTRLTVT.

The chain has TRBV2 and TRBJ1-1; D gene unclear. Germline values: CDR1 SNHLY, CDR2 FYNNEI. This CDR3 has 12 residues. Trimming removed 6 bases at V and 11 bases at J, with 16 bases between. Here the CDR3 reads CASRPGGFEAFF. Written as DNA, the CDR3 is TGTGCCAGCAGGCCGGGAGGTTTTGAGGCTTTCTTT. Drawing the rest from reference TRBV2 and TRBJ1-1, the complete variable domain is EPEVTQTPSHQVTQMGQEVILRCVPISNHLYFYWYRQILGQKVEFLVSFYNNEISEKSEIFDDQFSVERPDGSNFTLKIRSTKLEDSAMYFCASRPGGFEAFFGQGTRLTVV.

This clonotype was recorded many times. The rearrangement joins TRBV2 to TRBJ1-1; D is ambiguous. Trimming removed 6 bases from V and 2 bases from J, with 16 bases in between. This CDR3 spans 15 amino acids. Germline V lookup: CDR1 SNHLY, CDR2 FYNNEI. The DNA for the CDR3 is TGTGCCAGCAGAAGGGAGGTGGAAGCAAACACTGAAGCTTTCTTT. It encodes CASRREVEANTEAFF.

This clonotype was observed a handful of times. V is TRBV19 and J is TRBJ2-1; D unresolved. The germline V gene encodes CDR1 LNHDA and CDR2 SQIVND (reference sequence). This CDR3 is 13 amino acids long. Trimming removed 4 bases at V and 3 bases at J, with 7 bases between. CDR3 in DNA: TGTGCCAGTAGTAAAGAGATCTACAATGAGCAGTTCTTC. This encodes CASSKEIYNEQFF.